These 11 T cell receptor beta chains came from one sample sequenced in a study of shared clonotypes between healthy human individuals. The method was immunoSEQ multiplex PCR; TCRdb's version includes in-frame clones alone and lacks a portion of them. The data hold 950,000 to 1,100,000 clones, with more than 65% observed a single time. Input material: memory CD4+ T cells sorted from blood. Subset: CD45RA-negative fraction. The receptors derive from a man in his late teens or twenties in good health.

The chain employs TRBV18 and TRBJ2-3; TRBD2 aligns across 7 bases. This CDR3 contains 16 residues. The J segment lost 0 bases and the V segment lost 4 bases, leaving 7 bases of the junction unmatched. CDR1 is KGHSH, CDR2 LQKENI, per germline. Here the CDR3 reads CASSLRGSLSTDTQYF. CDR3 coding DNA: TGTGCCAGCTCACTACGCGGGAGTTTGAGCACAGATACGCAGTATTTT.

The chain has TRBV7-8 and TRBJ2-7; TRBD1 aligns across 10 bases. Germline CDR1 SGHVS, CDR2 FQNEAQ. Trimming cost V 0 bases and J 4 bases; bases outside gene matches: 9. CDR3 length: 17 residues. The CDR3 region is CASSLAFSGQGLYEQYF. The DNA for the CDR3 is TGTGCCAGCAGCTTAGCTTTTTCGGGACAGGGGTTATACGAGCAGTACTTC.

In DNA, the CDR3 is TGTGCCACCAGCAGAGAGGCCAGGGGGGATCAGCCCCAGCATTTT. This codes for CATSREARGDQPQHF. The chain is built from TRBV15 and TRBJ1-5, with 7 nucleotides matching TRBD1. The J segment lost 5 bases and the V segment lost 0 bases, leaving 4 bases of the junction unmatched. Looked up from germline, CDR1 is LNHNV and CDR2 is YYDKDF (reference sequence). The CDR3 totals 15 residues.

This clone was recorded a few times. The V gene is TRBV30, the J gene TRBJ1-6, with 8 bases matching TRBD1. Trimming removed 4 bases from V and 9 bases from J; junction bases left unmatched: 11. The CDR3 runs 15 residues. Germline assignment: CDR1 GTSNPN and CDR2 SVGIG (reference sequence). As DNA, the CDR3 is TGTGCCTGGACCAACGTCGGGACAGGAGTTTCACCCCTCCACTTT. Its translation is CAWTNVGTGVSPLHF. Complete variable domain (other parts from reference TRBV30 and TRBJ1-6): SQTIHQWPATLVQPVGSPLSLECTVEGTSNPNLYWYRQAAGRGLQLLFYSVGIGQISSEVPQNLSASRPQDRQFILSSKKLLLSDSGFYLCAWTNVGTGVSPLHFGNGTRLTVT.

The sample holds one count of this clone. Here the CDR3 reads CASRLGEQYF. CDR3 coding DNA: TGTGCCAGTAGGTTGGGGGAGCAGTACTTC. The chain is built from TRBV2 and TRBJ2-7; no definite D call. From germline, CDR1 is SNHLY and CDR2 FYNNEI. V was cut by 9 bases and J by 7 bases, with 10 bases left in between. This CDR3 spans 10 amino acids. Filled out from reference TRBV2 and TRBJ2-7, the complete variable domain reads EPEVTQTPSHQVTQMGQEVILRCVPISNHLYFYWYRQILGQKVEFLVSFYNNEISEKSEIFDDQFSVERPDGSNFTLKIRSTKLEDSAMYFCASRLGEQYFGPGTRLTVT.

The rearrangement links TRBV4-3 to TRBJ1-6; the D is unclear. The CDR3 covers 16 residues. V lost 0 bases and J 5 bases, leaving 11 bases between the germline ends. Germline V gene lookup returns CDR1 LGHNA and CDR2 YSLEER. CDR3 protein: CASSQEGQANNSPLHF. In DNA, the CDR3 is TGCGCCAGCAGCCAAGAAGGGCAGGCAAATAATTCACCCCTCCACTTT.

The gene calls are TRBV27 and TRBJ2-3, with D possibly being TRBD1 (6 bases). The CDR3 covers 14 residues. Germline V gene data show CDR1 as MNHEY and CDR2 as SMNVEV (reference sequence). Trimming took 4 bases from V and 1 from J, leaving 9 bases between them. The CDR3 sequence: CASSSWTGTDTQYF. CDR3 bases: TGTGCCAGCAGTTCCTGGACAGGCACAGATACGCAGTATTTT.

This chain uses TRBV5-5 with TRBJ2-3; TRBD2 matches 9 bases. V shed 4 bases, J shed 2 bases, and the junction held 8 bases outside the gene matches. This CDR3 is built from 16 residues. Germline CDR1 reads SGHKS; CDR2 reads YYEKEE (reference sequence). The CDR3 reads CASSAGTSPSTDTQYF. CDR3 sequence (DNA): TGTGCCAGCAGCGCCGGGACTAGCCCTTCCACAGATACGCAGTATTTT.

V usage is TRBV7-8 and J usage is TRBJ1-2; a weak D match, TRBD1 (6 bases). V gave up 1 base and J gave up 8 bases, with 17 bases separating them. Germline V gene sequence: CDR1 SGHVS, CDR2 FQNEAQ. CDR3 length: 15 amino acids. In DNA, the CDR3 is TGTGCCAGCAGCTTAGATATTGACAGGTCCAACGGCTACACCTTC. Amino acid sequence: CASSLDIDRSNGYTF.

As DNA, the CDR3 is TGTGCCAGCCCTTCGCAGGGTCCCGGAAACACCATATATTTT. Protein product: CASPSQGPGNTIYF. This chain connects TRBV19 to TRBJ1-3; possible D gene TRBD1, 5 bases. The germline V gene encodes CDR1 LNHDA and CDR2 SQIVND (reference sequence). The CDR3 totals 14 residues. With 9 bases removed from V and 4 bases from J, the gap between germline ends came to 16 bases.

This chain uses TRBV5-1 with TRBJ1-5; 7 bases line up with TRBD1. Trimming took 4 bases from V and 4 from J; bases not matched to a gene: 11. The CDR3 has 16 residues. The germline V gene has CDR1 SGHRS and CDR2 YFSETQ. CDR3 region: CASSPTTGAINQPQHF. The CDR3 bases are TGCGCCAGCAGCCCAACAACAGGGGCCATTAATCAGCCCCAGCATTTT.